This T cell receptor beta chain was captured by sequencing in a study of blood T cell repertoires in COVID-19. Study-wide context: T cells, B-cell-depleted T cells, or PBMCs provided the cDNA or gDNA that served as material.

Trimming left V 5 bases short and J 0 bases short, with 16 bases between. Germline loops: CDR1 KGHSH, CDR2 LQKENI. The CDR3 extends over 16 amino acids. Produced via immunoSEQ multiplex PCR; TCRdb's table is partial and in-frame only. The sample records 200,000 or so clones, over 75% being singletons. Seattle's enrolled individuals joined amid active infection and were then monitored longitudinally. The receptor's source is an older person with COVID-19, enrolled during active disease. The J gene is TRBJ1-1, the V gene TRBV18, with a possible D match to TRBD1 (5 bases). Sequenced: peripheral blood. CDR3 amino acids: CASSSIQTAMNTEAFF. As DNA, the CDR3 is TGTGCCAGCTCATCTATTCAGACAGCTATGAACACTGAAGCTTTCTTT.